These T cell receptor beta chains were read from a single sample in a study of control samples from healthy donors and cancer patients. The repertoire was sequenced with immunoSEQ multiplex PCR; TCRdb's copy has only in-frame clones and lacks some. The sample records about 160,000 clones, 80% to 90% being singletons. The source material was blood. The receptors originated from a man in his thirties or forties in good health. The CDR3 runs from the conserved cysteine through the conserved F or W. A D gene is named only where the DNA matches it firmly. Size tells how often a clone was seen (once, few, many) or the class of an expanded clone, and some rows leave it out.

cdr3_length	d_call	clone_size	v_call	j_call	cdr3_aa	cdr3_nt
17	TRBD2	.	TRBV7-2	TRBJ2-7	CASSSRLAGGPVQGQYF	TGTGCCAGCAGCTCCAGACTAGCGGGAGGCCCAGTCCAGGGGCAGTACTTC
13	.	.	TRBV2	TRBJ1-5	CASRRTAWQAQHF	TGTGCCAGCAGGAGGACGGCCTGGCAAGCCCAGCATTTT
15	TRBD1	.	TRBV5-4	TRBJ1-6	CASSSPGTGRSPLHF	TGTGCCAGCAGCTCACCCGGGACAGGGAGATCACCCCTCCACTTT
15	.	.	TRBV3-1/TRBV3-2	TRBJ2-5	CASSRGRAVQETQYF	TGTGCCAGCAGCCGAGGACGCGCCGTTCAAGAGACCCAGTACTTC
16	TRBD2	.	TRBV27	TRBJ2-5	CASSLTGGLLQETQYF	TGTGCCAGCAGTCTTACGGGGGGGCTCCTCCAAGAGACCCAGTACTTC
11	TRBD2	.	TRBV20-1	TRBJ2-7	CSARRESEQYF	TGCAGTGCTAGGCGGGAGAGCGAGCAGTACTTC
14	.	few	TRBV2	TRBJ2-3	CASSEATQSPTQYF	TGTGCCAGCAGTGAAGCGACACAGTCCCCTACGCAGTATTTT
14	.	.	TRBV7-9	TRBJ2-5	CASSADLHQETQYF	TGTGCCAGCAGCGCCGACCTTCACCAAGAGACCCAGTACTTC
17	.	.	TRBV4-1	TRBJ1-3	CASSQFLAPLGGNTIYF	TGCGCCAGCAGCCAGTTCCTCGCCCCCCTCGGCGGGAACACCATATATTTT
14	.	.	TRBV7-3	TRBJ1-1	CASSPGDARTEAFF	TGTGCCAGCAGCCCGGGTGACGCGAGAACTGAAGCTTTCTTT
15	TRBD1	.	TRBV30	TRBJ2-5	CAWSLKGTGETTQYF	TGTGCCTGGAGTCTAAAGGGAACAGGGGAGACGACCCAGTACTTC
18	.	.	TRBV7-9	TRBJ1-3	CASSSTSGTVERKNTIYF	TGTGCCAGCAGCTCGACCTCCGGGACGGTCGAACGAAAGAACACCATATATTTT
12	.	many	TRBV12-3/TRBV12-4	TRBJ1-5	CASSWGAQPQHF	TGTGCCAGCAGCTGGGGGGCTCAGCCCCAGCATTTT
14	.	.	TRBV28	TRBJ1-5	CASSLELQNQPQHF	TGTGCCAGCAGTTTAGAACTTCAGAATCAGCCCCAGCATTTT
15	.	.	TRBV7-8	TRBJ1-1	CASSLQGGMNTEAFF	TGTGCCAGCAGCTTACAGGGTGGTATGAACACTGAAGCTTTCTTT
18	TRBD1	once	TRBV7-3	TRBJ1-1	CASSPGPRDRGQNTEAFF	TGTGCCAGCAGCCCCGGACCCCGGGACAGGGGACAGAACACTGAAGCTTTCTTT
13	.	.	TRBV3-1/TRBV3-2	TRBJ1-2	CASSREGDYGYTF	TGTGCCAGCAGCCGAGAAGGGGACTATGGCTACACCTTC
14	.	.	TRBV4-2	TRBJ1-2	CASSQAPGAYGYTF	TGTGCCAGCAGCCAAGCCCCGGGAGCCTATGGCTACACCTTC
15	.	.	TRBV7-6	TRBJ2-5	CASSDRGGYYETQYF	TGTGCCAGCAGCGACCGGGGAGGTTACTACGAGACCCAGTACTTC
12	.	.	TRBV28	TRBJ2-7	CASRTGSYEQYF	TGTGCCAGCAGAACGGGCTCCTACGAGCAGTACTTC
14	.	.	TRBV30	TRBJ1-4	CAWSLTGGNEKLFF	TGTGCCTGGAGTTTGACGGGGGGTAATGAAAAACTGTTTTTT
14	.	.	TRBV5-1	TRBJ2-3	CASSFPDSTDTQYF	TGCGCCAGCAGCTTTCCGGACAGCACAGATACGCAGTATTTT
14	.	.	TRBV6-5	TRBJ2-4	CASSPGSLGDIQYF	TGTGCCAGCAGTCCCGGGAGTTTGGGGGACATTCAGTACTTC
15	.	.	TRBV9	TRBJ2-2	CASSGTPGGTGELFF	TGTGCCAGCAGCGGGACACCAGGGGGGACCGGGGAGCTGTTTTTT
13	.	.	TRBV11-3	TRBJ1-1	CASSQMANTEAFF	TGTGCCAGCAGCCAAATGGCGAACACTGAAGCTTTCTTT
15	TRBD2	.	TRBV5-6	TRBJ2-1	CASSSWGGPYNEQFF	TGTGCCAGCAGCTCCTGGGGGGGTCCCTACAATGAGCAGTTCTTC
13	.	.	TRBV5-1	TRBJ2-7	CASSLGRENEQYF	TGCGCCAGCAGCTTGGGGCGGGAAAACGAGCAGTACTTC
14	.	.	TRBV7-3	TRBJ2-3	CASSLGTGTDTQYF	TGTGCCAGCAGCTTAGGGACGGGCACAGATACGCAGTATTTT
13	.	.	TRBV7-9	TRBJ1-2	CASSLDRTYGYTF	TGTGCCAGCAGCTTAGACAGGACCTATGGCTACACCTTC
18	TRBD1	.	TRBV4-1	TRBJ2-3	CASSQMRSQGAVGDTQYF	TGCGCCAGCAGCCAAATGAGATCACAGGGGGCAGTAGGAGATACGCAGTATTTT
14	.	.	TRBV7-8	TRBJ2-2	CASSLGSGSGELFF	TGTGCCAGCAGCTTAGGTTCAGGGTCCGGGGAGCTGTTTTTT
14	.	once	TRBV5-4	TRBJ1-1	CASSATASVTEAFF	TGTGCCAGCAGCGCGACGGCCTCGGTGACTGAAGCTTTCTTT
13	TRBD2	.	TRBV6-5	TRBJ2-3	CASISGEPDTQYF	TGTGCCAGCATAAGCGGGGAGCCAGATACGCAGTATTTT
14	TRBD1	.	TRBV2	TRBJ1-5	CASTGQGAVQPQHF	TGTGCCAGCACGGGACAGGGGGCTGTTCAGCCCCAGCATTTT
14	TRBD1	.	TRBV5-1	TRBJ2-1	CASSRDSSYNEQFF	TGCGCCAGCAGCAGGGACAGCTCCTACAATGAGCAGTTCTTC
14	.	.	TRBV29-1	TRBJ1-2	CSVEDSYKGYGYTF	TGCAGCGTTGAAGACTCATACAAGGGCTATGGCTACACCTTC
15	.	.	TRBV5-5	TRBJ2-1	CASSLESASYNEQFF	TGTGCCAGCAGCTTGGAGTCCGCCTCCTACAATGAGCAGTTCTTC
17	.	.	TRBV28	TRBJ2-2	CASGPGGSGGTTGELFF	TGTGCCAGCGGACCCGGGGGTTCCGGGGGTACAACCGGGGAGCTGTTTTTT
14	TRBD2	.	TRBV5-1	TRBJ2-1	CASSISGRANEQFF	TGCGCCAGCAGCATTAGCGGGAGGGCCAATGAGCAGTTCTTC
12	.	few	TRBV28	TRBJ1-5	CASIEAEGPQHF	TGTGCCAGCATTGAGGCTGAGGGGCCCCAGCATTTT
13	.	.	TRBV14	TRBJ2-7	CASSPASSYEQYF	TGTGCCAGCAGCCCCGCCAGCTCCTACGAGCAGTACTTC
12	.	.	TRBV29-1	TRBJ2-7	CSVANSAGEQYF	TGCAGCGTTGCTAACAGTGCGGGCGAGCAGTACTTC
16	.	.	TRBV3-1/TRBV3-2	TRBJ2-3	CASSPQGGTGTDTQYF	TGTGCCAGCAGCCCCCAGGGAGGAACTGGCACAGATACGCAGTATTTT
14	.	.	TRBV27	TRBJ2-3	CASGILQSTDTQYF	TGTGCCAGCGGCATATTACAATCAACAGATACGCAGTATTTT
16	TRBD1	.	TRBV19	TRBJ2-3	CASSIVGRGTGDTQYF	TGTGCCAGTAGTATAGTAGGCAGGGGGACAGGGGATACGCAGTATTTT
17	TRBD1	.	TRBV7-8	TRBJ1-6	CASSLVFVGQGNSPLHF	TGTGCCAGCAGCTTAGTATTTGTCGGACAGGGAAATTCACCCCTCCACTTT
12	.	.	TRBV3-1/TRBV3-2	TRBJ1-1	CASSRRGDEAFF	TGTGCCAGCAGCCGCCGCGGGGACGAAGCTTTCTTT
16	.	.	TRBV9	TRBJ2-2	CASSPRGSLNTGELFF	TGTGCCAGCAGCCCCCGCGGGTCCCTGAACACCGGGGAGCTGTTTTTT
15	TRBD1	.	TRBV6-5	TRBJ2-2	CASSPPTGESGELFF	TGTGCCAGCAGTCCACCCACAGGGGAGAGCGGGGAGCTGTTTTTT
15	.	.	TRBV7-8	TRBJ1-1	CASSLDPGLNTEAFF	TGTGCCAGCAGCTTAGATCCAGGGCTCAACACTGAAGCTTTCTTT
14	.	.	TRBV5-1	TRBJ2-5	CASSLGLAIETQYF	TGCGCCAGCAGCTTGGGGCTAGCGATAGAGACCCAGTACTTC
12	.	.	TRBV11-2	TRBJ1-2	CASSLGRDGYTF	TGTGCCAGCAGCTTAGGCAGGGACGGCTACACCTTC
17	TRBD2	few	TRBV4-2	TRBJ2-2	CASSQVVAAGDTGELFF	TGTGCCAGCAGCCAGGTGGTGGCAGCGGGGGATACCGGGGAGCTGTTTTTT
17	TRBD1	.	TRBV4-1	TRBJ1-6	CASSHSGGGSYNSPLHF	TGCGCCAGCAGCCATTCAGGGGGTGGGTCCTATAATTCACCCCTCCACTTT
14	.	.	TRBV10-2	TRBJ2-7	CASSVVVPNYEQYF	TGCGCCAGCAGTGTAGTAGTCCCTAACTACGAGCAGTACTTC
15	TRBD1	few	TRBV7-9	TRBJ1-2	CASSDRQGANYGYTF	TGTGCCAGCAGCGATCGACAGGGGGCGAACTATGGCTACACCTTC
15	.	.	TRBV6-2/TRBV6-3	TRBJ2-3	CASSRPPDSSDTQYF	TGTGCCAGCAGCCGGCCCCCGGACAGCTCAGATACGCAGTATTTT
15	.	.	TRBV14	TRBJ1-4	CASSQYYSTNEKLFF	TGTGCCAGCAGCCAATATTACAGCACTAATGAAAAACTGTTTTTT